The next 30 T cell receptor beta chains were all read from a single sample in a study of blood T cell repertoires in COVID-19. The assay was immunoSEQ multiplex PCR, and TCRdb's table has in-frame clones only and misses some. Counted here are approximately 440,000 clones, 87% occurring once; the ten biggest clones make up 0.65% to 0.9%. Sequencing used PBMCs or T cells enriched from blood (not recorded which). These receptors came from a woman aged 18-29 years who had recovered from COVID-19.

This clone was detected only once. The rearrangement links TRBV18 to TRBJ1-1; possibly TRBD1 for D (6 bases). V was cut by 6 bases and J by 7 bases, with 12 bases left in between. Per germline, CDR1 KGHSH and CDR2 LQKENI. This CDR3 region has 12 residues. In nucleotides, the CDR3 is TGTGCCAGCTCGCCCAACAGGGATGAAGCTTTCTTT. This encodes CASSPNRDEAFF. Drawing the rest from reference TRBV18 and TRBJ1-1, the complete variable domain is NAGVMQNPRHLVRRRGQEARLRCSPMKGHSHVYWYRQLPEEGLKFMVYLQKENIIDESGMPKERFSAEFPKEGPSILRIQQVVRGDSAAYFCASSPNRDEAFFGQGTRLTVV.

The chain carries TRBV14 and TRBJ2-5; 8 bases are a match to TRBD1. The CDR3 spans 15 residues. Germline V gene lookup returns CDR1 SGHDN and CDR2 FVKESK. Trimming cost V 1 base and J 5 bases; bases outside gene matches: 6. This chain's CDR3 is CASSQGQGTWETQYF. CDR3 nucleotides: TGTGCCAGCAGCCAAGGACAGGGGACTTGGGAGACCCAGTACTTC.

This rearrangement joins TRBV12-3 or TRBV12-4 to TRBJ2-7, with TRBD1 as a possible D gene (5 bases). The CDR3 is 13 residues long. V lost 3 bases, J lost 5 bases, and 11 bases lay in between. The CDR3 protein is CASSLDGRDEQYF. CDR3 nucleotides: TGTGCCAGCAGTTTGGATGGCAGGGACGAGCAGTACTTC.

This clone has just one count. CDR3 coding DNA: TGCGCCAGCAGCCCGCCCGCGGGGTCACCCCTCCACTTT. It translates to CASSPPAGSPLHF. The chain employs TRBV5-1 and TRBJ1-6; D unresolved. From germline, CDR1 is SGHRS and CDR2 YFSETQ. The V end lost 4 bases, the J end lost 10 bases, and 12 bases lay between the germline ends. This CDR3 has 13 amino acids.

The gene calls are TRBV14 and TRBJ2-5, with D perhaps matching TRBD2 (5 bases). Trimming cost V 1 base and J 7 bases, with 13 bases left between them. This CDR3 comprises 14 residues. Germline lookup yields CDR1 SGHDN and CDR2 FVKESK. Written as DNA, the CDR3 is TGTGCCAGCAGCCAAGGTCGGACTCCCGGGACCCAGTACTTC. Its translation is CASSQGRTPGTQYF.

This chain connects TRBV5-1 to TRBJ2-5, with D perhaps TRBD2 (5 bases). This CDR3 spans 14 amino acids. V dropped 2 bases and J dropped 4 bases, with 12 bases sitting between them. In germline, CDR1 is SGHRS, CDR2 YFSETQ. This CDR3 reads CASSFRGMGETQYF. CDR3 in DNA: TGCGCCAGCAGCTTTAGAGGGATGGGAGAGACCCAGTACTTC.

CDR3 in DNA: TGTGCCAGCAGCTTAGAAGGGGTATCAGGACAAGAGACCCAGTACTTC. This sequence encodes CASSLEGVSGQETQYF. This rearrangement joins TRBV7-2 to TRBJ2-5, with a possible D match to TRBD1 (5 bases). V lost 1 base, J lost 2 bases, and 14 bases lay in between. The length of the CDR3 is 16 residues. Germline V lookup: CDR1 SGHTA, CDR2 FQGNSA.

The chain has TRBV27 and TRBJ2-7; D is perhaps TRBD2 (5 bases). Trimming took off 2 bases at V and 6 bases at J, with 11 bases between the two ends. The CDR3 extends over 13 amino acids. Per the germline V gene, CDR1 is MNHEY and CDR2 is SMNVEV (reference sequence). The CDR3 nucleotides are TGTGCCAGCAGTTTACACGGACTCCTCGAGCAGTACTTC. This codes for CASSLHGLLEQYF.

The rearrangement joins TRBV9 to TRBJ1-2; D is perhaps TRBD1 (6 bases). Trimming cost V 3 bases and J 3 bases, with 12 bases left between them. Germline V gene sequence: CDR1 SGDLS, CDR2 YYNGEE. This CDR3 has 14 residues. The CDR3 region has the DNA TGTGCCAGCAGCGAGGGAGGGGGAGACTATGGCTACACCTTC. It is translated as CASSEGGGDYGYTF.

This chain uses TRBV7-8 with TRBJ1-2; D gene ambiguous. Germline V lookup: CDR1 SGHVS, CDR2 FQNEAQ. V was pared by 5 bases and J by 0 bases, with 4 bases between. The CDR3 has 12 residues. In DNA form, the CDR3 reads TGTGCCAGCAGCCAGCCTAACTATGGCTACACCTTC. Residues: CASSQPNYGYTF. The full variable domain, with the rest looked up from reference TRBV7-8 and TRBJ1-2, is GAGVSQSPRYKVAKRGQDVALRCDPISGHVSLFWYQQALGQGPEFLTYFQNEAQLDKSGLPSDRFFAERPEGSVSTLKIQRTQQEDSAVYLCASSQPNYGYTFGSGTRLTVV.

The gene calls are TRBV18 and TRBJ1-1; possibly TRBD1 for D (6 bases). The V gene's germline CDR1 is KGHSH and CDR2 LQKENI. The germline V and J ends were trimmed by 3 bases and 8 bases, with 13 bases remaining between them. The CDR3 is 13 residues long. CDR3 loop: CASSPGAGVEAFF. CDR3 nucleotides: TGTGCCAGCTCACCGGGAGCAGGGGTGGAAGCTTTCTTT.

The J gene is TRBJ1-1, the V gene TRBV5-1; possible D gene TRBD1, 5 bases. V was pared by 3 bases and J by 1 base, with 13 bases between. The CDR3 runs to 15 residues. Per germline, CDR1 SGHRS and CDR2 YFSETQ. The CDR3 spells CASSSTAIQNTEAFF. The CDR3 DNA follows: TGCGCCAGCAGCTCGACAGCGATACAGAACACTGAAGCTTTCTTT.

V gene TRBV19 combines with J gene TRBJ1-1; 7 bases fit TRBD1. CDR1 and CDR2 (germline): LNHDA, SQIVND (reference sequence). V dropped 5 bases and J dropped 7; count of bases not matched to a gene: 7. The CDR3 is 13 amino acids. The CDR3 sequence is CASSESRGSEAFF. CDR3 in DNA: TGTGCCAGTAGTGAAAGCAGGGGGAGTGAAGCTTTCTTT.

The rearrangement joins TRBV28 to TRBJ1-1, with 9 nucleotides matching TRBD1. The germline CDR1 and CDR2 sequences are MDHEN and SYDVKM. Unmatched junction bases numbered 12, after V lost 8 bases and J lost 11 bases. CDR3 length equals 13 residues. CDR3 loop: CASFGGQGLSAFF. The CDR3 nucleotides are TGTGCCAGCTTCGGGGGACAGGGCCTTTCGGCTTTCTTT. Using reference TRBV28 and TRBJ1-1 for the parts outside the CDR3, the full variable domain is DVKVTQSSRYLVKRTGEKVFLECVQDMDHENMFWYRQDPGLGLRLIYFSYDVKMKEKGDIPEGYSVSREKKERFSLILESASTNQTSMYLCASFGGQGLSAFFGQGTRLTVV.

The chain is built from TRBV4-2 and TRBJ2-3, with D possibly matching TRBD1 (5 bases). V lost 0 bases, J lost 6 bases, and 13 bases lay in between. Germline CDR1 and CDR2: LGHNA and YNFKEQ. CDR3 length: 15 amino acids. CDR3 in DNA: TGTGCCAGCAGCCAAGATCAACAGGTCTCTGATACGCAGTATTTT. It is translated as CASSQDQQVSDTQYF.

This clone was picked up one time. The J gene is TRBJ2-3, the V gene TRBV30, with a possible D match to TRBD2 (6 bases). With 0 bases removed from V and 6 bases from J, the gap between germline ends came to 10 bases. The CDR3 has 13 residues. In germline, CDR1 is GTSNPN, CDR2 SVGIG (reference sequence). CDR3 loop: CAWSVRGGDTQYF. In DNA form, the CDR3 reads TGTGCCTGGAGTGTACGTGGGGGGGATACGCAGTATTTT.

The J gene is TRBJ1-1, the V gene TRBV5-8, with no clear D. The CDR3 has 13 amino acids. V gave up 1 base and J gave up 6 bases, with 10 bases separating them. Germline CDR1 is SGHTS and CDR2 is YDEGEE. The CDR3 is CASSLRGVPEAFF. In nucleotides, the CDR3 is TGTGCCAGCAGCTTGCGAGGTGTCCCTGAAGCTTTCTTT.

The chain joins TRBV20-1 to TRBJ2-1; perhaps TRBD2 as D (6 bases). The CDR3 covers 11 residues. The germline V gene has CDR1 DFQATT and CDR2 SNEGSKA (reference sequence). The germline V and J ends were trimmed by 6 bases and 7 bases, with 10 bases remaining between them. The CDR3 nucleotides read TGCAGTGCCGGTCGGGGGAATGAGCAGTTCTTC. Translation: CSAGRGNEQFF.

The V call is TRBV7-2, the J call TRBJ1-1, with a tentative D call TRBD1 (5 bases). The CDR3 is made up of 14 amino acids. With 1 base removed from V and 1 base from J, the gap between germline ends came to 7 bases. Looked up from germline, CDR1 is SGHTA and CDR2 is FQGNSA. The CDR3: CASSLEQANTEAFF. The CDR3 DNA reads TGTGCCAGCAGCTTAGAACAGGCGAACACTGAAGCTTTCTTT.

The chain uses TRBV3-1 (or the pseudogene TRBV3-2) and TRBJ1-6; the D is unclear. There are 17 residues in the CDR3. Trimming cost V 6 bases and J 6 bases, with 21 bases left between them. The V gene's germline CDR1 is LGHDT and CDR2 YNNKEL (reference sequence). The CDR3 DNA follows: TGTGCCAGCAGGGCAAATCGAGGCGGAGCGGTTAATTCACCCCTCCACTTT. It yields the protein CASRANRGGAVNSPLHF.

CDR3 bases: TGCGCCAGCAGACATTACTCTGGAAACACCATATATTTT. Protein product: CASRHYSGNTIYF. The rearrangement links TRBV5-1 to TRBJ1-3; D ambiguous. The CDR3 length is 13 residues. Trimming cost V 5 bases and J 0 bases, with 6 bases left between them. The germline V gene has CDR1 SGHRS and CDR2 YFSETQ.

The chain links TRBV19 to TRBJ1-1; no definite D call. Trimming cost V 10 bases and J 3 bases, with 15 bases left between them. This CDR3 comprises 13 residues. The germline CDR1 and CDR2 sequences are LNHDA and SQIVND (reference sequence). In DNA form, the CDR3 reads TGTGCCACCCTCACCCCTACGCACACTGAAGCTTTCTTT. Translated, it gives CATLTPTHTEAFF.

This sequence joins TRBV30 and TRBJ1-5; D possibly corresponds to TRBD1 (6 bases). The V end lost 3 bases, the J end lost 11 bases, and 17 bases lay between the germline ends. The CDR3 is 13 amino acids. CDR1 GTSNPN and CDR2 SVGIG come from the germline V gene (reference sequence). Here the CDR3 DNA reads TGTGCCTGGAGGCTTAAGGGGTCAGGGGCCCAGCATTTT. Protein product: CAWRLKGSGAQHF.

The chain links TRBV5-5 to TRBJ2-5; D perhaps matches TRBD2 (5 bases). V lost 4 bases, J lost 4 bases, and 17 bases lay in between. The germline V gene has CDR1 SGHKS and CDR2 YYEKEE (reference sequence). This CDR3 contains 15 residues. The CDR3 region is CASSPWTADGETQYF. The CDR3 DNA reads TGTGCCAGCAGCCCATGGACTGCGGACGGAGAGACCCAGTACTTC.

The chain couples TRBV11-3 to TRBJ2-1, with TRBD1 identical over 8 bases. The V segment lost 5 bases and the J segment 5 bases; nucleotides outside the gene matches: 14. The CDR3 spans 17 residues. Per germline, CDR1 SGHNT and CDR2 YENEEA. CDR3 nucleotide sequence: TGTGCCAGCAGCCCAGGGTTGGGGGGACAGGTTGACAATGAGCAGTTCTTC. The encoded protein is CASSPGLGGQVDNEQFF.

The chain couples TRBV10-1 to TRBJ2-1; 12 bases map to TRBD1. The germline V gene has CDR1 WNHNN and CDR2 SYGVQD (reference sequence). CDR3 length: 14 residues. Trimming at V came to 6 bases and at J to 10 bases, leaving 7 bases not matched to a gene. CDR3 sequence: CASSTGQGAREQFF. CDR3 in DNA: TGCGCCAGCAGCACGGGACAGGGGGCAAGGGAGCAGTTCTTC.

The J gene is TRBJ2-3, the V gene TRBV7-9, with 11 bases that match TRBD2. This CDR3 region has 18 residues. Germline CDR1 is SEHNR and CDR2 is FQNEAQ (reference sequence). V lost 5 bases, J lost 1 base, and 11 bases stayed unmatched. CDR3 region: CASSPRVLAGAGTDTQYF. DNA of the CDR3: TGTGCCAGCAGCCCAAGGGTACTAGCGGGGGCCGGCACAGATACGCAGTATTTT.

J is TRBJ1-5 and V is TRBV9; 9 nucleotides align to TRBD1. Trimming removed 3 bases from V and 9 bases from J; junction bases left unmatched: 10. Germline V gives CDR1 SGDLS, CDR2 YYNGEE. This CDR3 spans 15 amino acids. CDR3 region: CASSAAGTGIVPQHF. Written as DNA, the CDR3 is TGTGCCAGCAGCGCAGCCGGGACAGGGATAGTGCCCCAGCATTTT.

The rearrangement links TRBV6-5 to TRBJ1-6, with TRBD1 identical over 8 bases. The CDR3 covers 15 residues. Germline loops: CDR1 MNHEY, CDR2 SVGAGI. V dropped 7 bases and J dropped 8; count of bases not matched to a gene: 10. The CDR3 reads CASILEGTGDSPLHF. The CDR3 nucleotides read TGTGCCAGCATCTTAGAGGGGACAGGCGATTCACCCCTCCACTTT.

The CDR3 sequence is CASRYMVEQYF. For the CDR3, the DNA is TGTGCCAGCAGGTACATGGTCGAGCAGTACTTC. The chain employs TRBV2 and TRBJ2-7, with D unclear. The ends were cut back, 6 bases at V and 6 bases at J, with 9 bases in the middle. Germline V gene lookup returns CDR1 SNHLY and CDR2 FYNNEI. CDR3 length: 11 residues.